The subject of this entry is one TCR beta chain. Germline loops: CDR1 MNHEY, CDR2 SVGEGT. The CDR3 length is 13 residues. V was pared by 4 bases and J by 5 bases, with 11 bases between. These data come from a study of T cell responses to AZD1222 COVID-19 vaccine. Repertoires were generated with immunoSEQ multiplex PCR, while TCRdb's copy carries only in-frame clones and drops some. The sample carries about 260,000 clones, just over 90% recorded once. This chain joins TRBV6-2 or TRBV6-3 and TRBJ1-1; the D gene is possibly TRBD1 (5 bases). The source of this sequence is an adult in good health. Sample: peripheral blood, taken on day 0 of AZD1222 vaccination. Here the CDR3 reads CASSFRVTTEAFF. CDR3 DNA sequence: TGTGCCAGCAGTTTCAGGGTGACAACTGAAGCTTTCTTT.